This T cell receptor (beta chain) was profiled in a study of T cells in localized non-small cell lung cancer. To note about this clone: Its target is not known.

Regarding the study as a whole: Uninvolved adjacent lung had higher T cell clonality than tumor and all other tissues. There were a median around 59 of the top 100 tumor clones appearing in adjacent lung.

The table came from immunoSEQ multiplex PCR; TCRdb's copy has only in-frame clones and leaves some out. The table has roughly 2,300 clones, about 35% seen once. V was trimmed by 8 bases and J by 4 bases, leaving 17 bases between them. CDR3 length equals 14 residues. Per germline, CDR1 SGHVS and CDR2 FNYEAQ. V usage is TRBV7-6 and J usage is TRBJ1-2; weak D call: TRBD1 (5 bases). This TCR came from a female donor over 55 with stage I lung adenocarcinoma. The sample here was lung tumor tissue, taken before any cancer treatment. Here the CDR3 DNA reads TGTGCCAGCTCTCCCCTTCTAAGGGGCTATGGCTACACCTTC. Translation: CASSPLLRGYGYTF. The full variable domain, its missing parts supplied by reference TRBV7-6 and TRBJ1-2, is GAGVSQSPRYKVTKRGQDVALRCDPISGHVSLYWYRQALGQGPEFLTYFNYEAQQDKSGLPNDRFSAERPEGSISTLTIQRTEQRDSAMYRCASSPLLRGYGYTFGSGTRLTVV.